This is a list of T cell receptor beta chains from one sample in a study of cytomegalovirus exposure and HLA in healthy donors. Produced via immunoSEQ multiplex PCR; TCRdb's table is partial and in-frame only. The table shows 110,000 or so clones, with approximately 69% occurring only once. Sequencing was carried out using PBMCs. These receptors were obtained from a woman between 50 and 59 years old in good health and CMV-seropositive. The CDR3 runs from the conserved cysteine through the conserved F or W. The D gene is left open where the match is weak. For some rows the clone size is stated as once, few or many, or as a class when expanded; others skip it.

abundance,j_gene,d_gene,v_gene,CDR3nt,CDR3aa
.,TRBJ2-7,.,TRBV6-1,TGTGCCAGCAGTGAACTTTGGGCGGGACTCTCCTACGAGCAGTACTTC,CASSELWAGLSYEQYF
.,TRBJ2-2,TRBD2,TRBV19,TGTGCCAGTAGTATAGAGCGCGGACTAGCGCGGGCCGGGGAGCTGTTTTTT,CASSIERGLARAGELFF
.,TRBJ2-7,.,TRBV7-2,TGTGCCAGCAGCCTCTCCTACGAGCAGTACTTC,CASSLSYEQYF
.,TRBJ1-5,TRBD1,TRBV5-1,TGCGCCAGCAGCTTGGAGGGACAGCGGAATCAGCCCCAGCATTTT,CASSLEGQRNQPQHF
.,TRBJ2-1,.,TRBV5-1,TGCGCCAGCAGCCCTGGGGGGACAGCCGATGATGAGCAGTTCTTC,CASSPGGTADDEQFF
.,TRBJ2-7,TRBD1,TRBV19,TGTGCCAGTAGTACTACCAGGGGGCAGTACGAGCAGTACTTC,CASSTTRGQYEQYF
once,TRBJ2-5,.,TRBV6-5,TGTGCCAGCAAATTCAGGGATCTCCAAGAGACCCAGTACTTC,CASKFRDLQETQYF
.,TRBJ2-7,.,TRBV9,TGTGCCAGCAGCGGAGGACCTCAGGGTTTCGAGCAGTACTTC,CASSGGPQGFEQYF
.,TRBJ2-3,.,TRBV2,TGTGCCAGCAGTGAGACTAGTATATCGCAGTATTTT,CASSETSISQYF
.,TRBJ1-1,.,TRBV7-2,TGTGCCAGCAGCTTATATAGTACGACAGCAGCTGAAGCTTTCTTT,CASSLYSTTAAEAFF
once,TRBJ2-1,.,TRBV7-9,TGTGCCAGCAGCTTAGGCAGGGTTTCCAATGAGCAGTTCTTC,CASSLGRVSNEQFF
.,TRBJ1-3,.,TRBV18,TGTGCCAGCTCACCACAATTTTTGGCCTCTGGAAACACCATATATTTT,CASSPQFLASGNTIYF
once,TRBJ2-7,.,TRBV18,TGTGCCAGCTCACCACTTGGCAGGGACTACGAGCAGTACTTC,CASSPLGRDYEQYF
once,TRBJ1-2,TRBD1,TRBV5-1,TGCGCCAGCAGCTTGGCGGCAGGGGGCGACTATGGCTACACCTTC,CASSLAAGGDYGYTF
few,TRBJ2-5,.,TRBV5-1,TGCGCCAGCAGCCCGGGTCTCCAAGAGACCCAGTACTTC,CASSPGLQETQYF
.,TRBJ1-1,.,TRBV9,TGTGCCAGCGGTAGGGGCGGGGGCACTGAAGCTTTCTTT,CASGRGGGTEAFF